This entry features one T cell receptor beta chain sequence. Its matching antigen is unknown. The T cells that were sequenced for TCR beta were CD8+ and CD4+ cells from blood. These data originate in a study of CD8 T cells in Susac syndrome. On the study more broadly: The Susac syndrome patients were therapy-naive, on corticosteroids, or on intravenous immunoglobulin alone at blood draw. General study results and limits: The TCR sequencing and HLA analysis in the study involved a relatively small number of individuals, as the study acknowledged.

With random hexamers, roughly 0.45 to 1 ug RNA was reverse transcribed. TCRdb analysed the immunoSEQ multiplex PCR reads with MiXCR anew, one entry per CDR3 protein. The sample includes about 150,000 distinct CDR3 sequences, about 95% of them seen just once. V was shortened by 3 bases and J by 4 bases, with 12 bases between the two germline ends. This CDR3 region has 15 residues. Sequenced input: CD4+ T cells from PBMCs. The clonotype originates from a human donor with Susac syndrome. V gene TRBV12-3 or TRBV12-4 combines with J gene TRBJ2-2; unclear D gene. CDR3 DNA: TGTGCCAGCAGTTTGGGTCAGACACCCACCGGGGAGCTGTTTTTT. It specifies CASSLGQTPTGELFF.